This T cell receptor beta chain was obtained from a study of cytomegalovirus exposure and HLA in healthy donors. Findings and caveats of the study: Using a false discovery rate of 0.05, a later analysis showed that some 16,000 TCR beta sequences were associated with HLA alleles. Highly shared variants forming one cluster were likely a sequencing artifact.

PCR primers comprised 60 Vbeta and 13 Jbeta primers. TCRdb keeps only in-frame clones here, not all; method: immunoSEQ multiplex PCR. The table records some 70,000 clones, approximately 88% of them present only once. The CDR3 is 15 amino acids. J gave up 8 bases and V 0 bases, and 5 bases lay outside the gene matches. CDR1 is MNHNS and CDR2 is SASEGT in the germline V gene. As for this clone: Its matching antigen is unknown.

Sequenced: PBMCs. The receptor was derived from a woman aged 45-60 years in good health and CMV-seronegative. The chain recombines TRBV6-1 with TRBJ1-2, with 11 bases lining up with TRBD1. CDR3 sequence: CASSEAWGTGGGYTF. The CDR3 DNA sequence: TGTGCCAGCAGTGAAGCGTGGGGGACAGGGGGAGGCTACACCTTC.